This TCR beta chain came from a study of shared clonotypes between healthy human individuals. For the study at large: Plates per donor: three CD4 naive, three CD4 memory, two CD8 naive, one CD8 memory.

Profiling relied on immunoSEQ multiplex PCR, and the TCRdb table lists in-frame clones only, not all of them. Of 2 million to 2.5 million clones listed, under 95% were seen once; the top ten hold 0.37%. Germline CDR1 reads SQVTM; CDR2 reads ANQGSEA. V lost 1 base, J lost 2 bases, and 8 bases lay in between. CDR3 size: 13 residues. V usage is TRBV29-1 and J usage is TRBJ1-2, with D tentatively TRBD1 (5 bases). This TCR came from a man between 18 and 35 years old in good health. Some clones in this sample may be carry-over from other donors' samples. Material: naive CD4+ T cells from PBMCs. Subset noted: CD45RA+ positively selected. CDR3 residues: CSVEGGQNYGYTF. CDR3 in DNA: TGCAGCGTTGAAGGGGGCCAGAACTATGGCTACACCTTC.